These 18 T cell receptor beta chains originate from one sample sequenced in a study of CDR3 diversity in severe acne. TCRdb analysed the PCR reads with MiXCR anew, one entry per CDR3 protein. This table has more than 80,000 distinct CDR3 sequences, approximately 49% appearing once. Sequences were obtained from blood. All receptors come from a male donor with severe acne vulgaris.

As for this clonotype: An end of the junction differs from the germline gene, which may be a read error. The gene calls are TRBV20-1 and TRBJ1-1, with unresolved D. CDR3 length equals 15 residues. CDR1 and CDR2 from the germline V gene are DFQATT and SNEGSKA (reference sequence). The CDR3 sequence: CSASTRGILGTEAFF. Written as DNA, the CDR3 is TGCAGTGCTAGTACGCGAGGCATTCTGGGCACTGAAGCCTTCTTT.

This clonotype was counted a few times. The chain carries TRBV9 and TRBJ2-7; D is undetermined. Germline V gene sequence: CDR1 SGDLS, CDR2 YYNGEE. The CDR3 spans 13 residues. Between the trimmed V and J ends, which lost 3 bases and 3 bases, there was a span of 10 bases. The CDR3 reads CASSAGRNYEQYF. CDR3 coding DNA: TGTGCCAGCAGCGCCGGACGGAACTACGAGCAGTACTTC.

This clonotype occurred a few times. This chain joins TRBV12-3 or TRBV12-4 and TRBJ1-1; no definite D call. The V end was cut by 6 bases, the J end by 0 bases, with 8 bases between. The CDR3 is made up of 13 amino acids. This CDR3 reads CASRPTVNTEAFF. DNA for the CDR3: TGTGCCAGCAGACCAACAGTGAACACTGAAGCTTTCTTT.

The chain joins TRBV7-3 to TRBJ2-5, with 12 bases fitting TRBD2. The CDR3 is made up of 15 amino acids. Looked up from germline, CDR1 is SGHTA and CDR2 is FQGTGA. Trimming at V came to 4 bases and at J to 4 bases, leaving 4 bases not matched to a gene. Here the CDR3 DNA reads TGTGCCAGCAGCTCGACTAGCGGGAGAAGAGAGACCCAGTACTTC. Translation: CASSSTSGRRETQYF.

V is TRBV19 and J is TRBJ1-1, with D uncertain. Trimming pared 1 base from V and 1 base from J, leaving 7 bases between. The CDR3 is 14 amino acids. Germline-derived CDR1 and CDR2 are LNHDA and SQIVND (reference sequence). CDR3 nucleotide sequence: TGTGCCAGTAGTATAGGCCGGCCGAACACTGAAGCTTTCTTT. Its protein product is CASSIGRPNTEAFF.

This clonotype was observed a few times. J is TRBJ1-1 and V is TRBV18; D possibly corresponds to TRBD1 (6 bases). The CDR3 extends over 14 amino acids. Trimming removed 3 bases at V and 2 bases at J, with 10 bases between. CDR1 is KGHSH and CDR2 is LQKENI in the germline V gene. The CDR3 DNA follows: TGTGCCAGCTCACCTTACAGGGACAACACTGAAGCTTTCTTT. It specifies CASSPYRDNTEAFF.

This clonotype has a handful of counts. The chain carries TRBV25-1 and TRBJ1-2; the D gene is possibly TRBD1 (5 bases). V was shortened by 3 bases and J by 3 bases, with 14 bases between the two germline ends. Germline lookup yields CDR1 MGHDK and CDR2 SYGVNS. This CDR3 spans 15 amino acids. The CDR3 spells CASSDRGTNHYGYTF. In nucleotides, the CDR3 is TGTGCCAGCAGTGACCGGGGGACGAATCACTATGGCTACACCTTC.

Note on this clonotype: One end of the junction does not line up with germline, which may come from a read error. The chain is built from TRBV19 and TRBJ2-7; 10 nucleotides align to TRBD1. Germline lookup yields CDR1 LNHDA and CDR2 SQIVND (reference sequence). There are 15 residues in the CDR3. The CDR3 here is CSVEYLGTGAYEQYF. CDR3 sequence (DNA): TGCAGCGTTGAATATCTCGGGACAGGGGCCTACGAGCAGTACTTC.

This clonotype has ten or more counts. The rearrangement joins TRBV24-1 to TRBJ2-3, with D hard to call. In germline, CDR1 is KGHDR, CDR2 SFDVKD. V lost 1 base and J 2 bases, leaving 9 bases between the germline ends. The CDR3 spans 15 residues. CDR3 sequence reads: CATSDLRKNTDTQYF. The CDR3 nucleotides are TGTGCCACCAGTGATTTAAGGAAAAACACAGATACGCAGTATTTT.

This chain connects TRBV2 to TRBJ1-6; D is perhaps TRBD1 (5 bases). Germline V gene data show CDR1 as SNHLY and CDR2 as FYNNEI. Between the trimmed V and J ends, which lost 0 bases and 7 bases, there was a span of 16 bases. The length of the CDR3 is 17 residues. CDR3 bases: TGTGCCAGCAGTGAAGCTGTAAAGGGGAAAGGAAATTCACCCCTCCACTTT. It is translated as CASSEAVKGKGNSPLHF.

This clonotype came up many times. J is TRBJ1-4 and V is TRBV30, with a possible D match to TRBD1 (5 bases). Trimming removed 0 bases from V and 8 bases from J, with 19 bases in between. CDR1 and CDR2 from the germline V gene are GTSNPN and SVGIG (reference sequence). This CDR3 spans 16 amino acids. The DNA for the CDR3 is TGTGCCTGGAGTGTACCGGGGCCGGCCGGTGGCGAAAAACTGTTTTTT. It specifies CAWSVPGPAGGEKLFF.

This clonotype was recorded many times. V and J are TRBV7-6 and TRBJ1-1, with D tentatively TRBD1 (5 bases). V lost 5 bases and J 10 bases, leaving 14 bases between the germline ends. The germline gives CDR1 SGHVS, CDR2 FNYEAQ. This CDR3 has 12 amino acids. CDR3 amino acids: CASSPETALAFF. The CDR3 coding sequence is TGTGCCAGCAGCCCCGAGACAGCTCTAGCTTTCTTT.

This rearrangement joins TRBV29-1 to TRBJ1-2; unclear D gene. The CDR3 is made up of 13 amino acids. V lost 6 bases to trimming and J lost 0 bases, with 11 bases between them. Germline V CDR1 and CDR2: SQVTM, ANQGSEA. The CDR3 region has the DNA TGCAGCGTAGTGGGCGCAGCTAACTATGGCTACACCTTC. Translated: CSVVGAANYGYTF.

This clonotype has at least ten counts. As DNA, the CDR3 is TGTGCCACCTCAAACCGGCGGGAGGGAAGTAAGCAGTACTTC. It yields the protein CATSNRREGSKQYF. This chain links TRBV6-2 or TRBV6-3 with TRBJ2-7; 9 positions match TRBD2. CDR1 and CDR2 (germline): MNHEY, SVGEGT. The V gene end was trimmed by 10 bases and the J gene end by 8 bases; junction bases not matched to a gene: 15. The CDR3 is 14 residues long.

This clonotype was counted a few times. The CDR3 DNA reads as TGTGCCAGCTCACCACTTCGTTCCGGGGGGCCTGCTGGAAACACTGAAGCTTTCTTT. Its protein product is CASSPLRSGGPAGNTEAFF. V is TRBV18 and J is TRBJ1-1; D is possibly TRBD1 (6 bases). Germline-derived CDR1 and CDR2 are KGHSH and LQKENI. The CDR3 runs 19 residues. V was pared by 1 base and J by 2 bases, with 23 bases between.

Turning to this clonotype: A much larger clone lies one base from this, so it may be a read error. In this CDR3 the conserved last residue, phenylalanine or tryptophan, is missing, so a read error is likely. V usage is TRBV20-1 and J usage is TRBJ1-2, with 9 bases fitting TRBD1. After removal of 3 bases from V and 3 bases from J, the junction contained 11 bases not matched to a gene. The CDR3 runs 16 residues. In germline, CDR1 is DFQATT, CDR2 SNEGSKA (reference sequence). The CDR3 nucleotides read TGCAGTGCTAGTTTAGGGACAGGGAAGGGGTACTATGGCTACACCTCC. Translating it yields CSASLGTGKGYYGYTS.

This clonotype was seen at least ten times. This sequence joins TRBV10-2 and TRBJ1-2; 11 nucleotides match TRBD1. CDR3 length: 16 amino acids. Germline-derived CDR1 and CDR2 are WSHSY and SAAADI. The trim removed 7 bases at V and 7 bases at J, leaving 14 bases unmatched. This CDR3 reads CASKLKEGTGGRGYTF. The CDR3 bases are TGCGCCAGCAAACTGAAGGAGGGGACAGGGGGTCGTGGCTACACCTTC.

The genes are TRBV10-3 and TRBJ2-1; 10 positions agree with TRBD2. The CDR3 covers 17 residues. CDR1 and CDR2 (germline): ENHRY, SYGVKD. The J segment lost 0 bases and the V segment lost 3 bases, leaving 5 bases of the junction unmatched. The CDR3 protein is CAISDLAGEDSYNEQFF. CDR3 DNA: TGTGCCATCAGTGACCTAGCGGGAGAAGACTCCTACAATGAGCAGTTCTTC.